The T cell receptor (beta chain) under discussion was sequenced for a study of cytomegalovirus exposure and HLA in healthy donors. Whole-study findings and limits: A previous analysis found most TCR beta V segments productive roughly 87% or roughly 30% of the time. Accurate prediction of HLA-A and HLA-B alleles (for most subjects) was reportedly achieved from TCR beta sequences. An assumption of roughly uniform sequencing depth across donors underlay the presence/absence analyses.

PCR was performed using 60 Vbeta and 13 Jbeta primers. Sequenced by immunoSEQ multiplex PCR; TCRdb stores in-frame clones only, minus some. The repertoire includes 150,000 to 200,000 clones, about 70% of them detected once, and about 3.4% sits in the top ten. Concerning this clone: The target antigen is unknown.

This CDR3 is built from 14 residues. Germline CDR1 reads LNHNV; CDR2 reads YYDKDF (reference sequence). V shed 1 base and J shed 5 bases, with 12 bases lying between them. The source of this sequence is a male donor in good health and CMV-seronegative. Sample: PBMCs. The V call is TRBV15, the J call TRBJ2-7, with TRBD1 as a possible D gene (6 bases). CDR3 in amino acids: CATSRGQGMDEQYF. Here the CDR3 DNA reads TGTGCCACCAGCAGAGGGCAGGGGATGGACGAGCAGTACTTC.